The 29 T cell receptor beta chains listed next were all sequenced from one sample in a study of CD8 T cells in Susac syndrome. Random hexamers were used to reverse transcribe roughly 0.45 to 1 ug of RNA. MiXCR was run by TCRdb on the immunoSEQ multiplex PCR reads, yielding one entry per CDR3 protein. The sample includes over 120,000 distinct CDR3 sequences, over 90% seen only once; the top ten take about 0.14%. The sample was CD4+ T cells from PBMCs. These receptors were obtained from a human donor with Susac syndrome.

The chain links TRBV7-2 to TRBJ2-3; D remains unclear. Germline CDR1 and CDR2: SGHTA and FQGNSA. V dropped 4 bases and J dropped 1 base, with 9 bases sitting between them. The CDR3 extends over 14 amino acids. The CDR3: CASSSWAGTDTQYF. The CDR3 DNA reads as TGTGCCAGCAGCTCTTGGGCCGGCACAGATACGCAGTATTTT. The full variable domain, in which reference TRBV7-2 and TRBJ2-3 provide the parts outside the CDR3, is GAGVSQSPSNKVTEKGKDVELRCDPISGHTALYWYRQSLGQGLEFLIYFQGNSAPDKSGLPSDRFSAERTGGSVSTLTIQRTQQEDSAVYLCASSSWAGTDTQYFGPGTRLTVL.

The gene calls are TRBV29-1 and TRBJ1-2; 9 nucleotides match TRBD1. J lost 5 bases, V lost 6 bases, and 7 bases had no gene match. Germline CDR1 SQVTM, CDR2 ANQGSEA. This CDR3 spans 13 amino acids. CDR3 amino acids: CSVNRDREYGYTF. The CDR3 DNA reads TGCAGCGTCAACCGGGACAGGGAGTATGGCTACACCTTC. The full variable domain, with the rest looked up from reference TRBV29-1 and TRBJ1-2, is SAVISQKPSRDICQRGTSLTIQCQVDSQVTMMFWYRQQPGQSLTLIATANQGSEATYESGFVIDKFPISRPNLTFSTLTVSNMSPEDSSIYLCSVNRDREYGYTFGSGTRLTVV.

This clonotype was counted once. The chain recombines TRBV29-1 with TRBJ1-5; D gene unclear. The CDR3 totals 12 residues. CDR1 is SQVTM and CDR2 is ANQGSEA in the germline V gene. With 5 bases removed from V and 1 base from J, the gap between germline ends came to 6 bases. The CDR3 coding sequence is TGCAGCGTTTCGGGGAGCAATCAGCCCCAGCATTTT. Protein sequence: CSVSGSNQPQHF.

Here the CDR3 reads CATSKGGINEQFF. CDR3 DNA sequence: TGTGCCACCAGCAAAGGGGGCATCAATGAGCAGTTCTTC. The chain carries TRBV15 and TRBJ2-1, with 7 positions matching TRBD1. V was clipped by 4 bases and J by 6 bases; unmatched bases: 3. The CDR3 is made up of 13 amino acids. Germline V gene data show CDR1 as LNHNV and CDR2 as YYDKDF (reference sequence).

The V gene is TRBV25-1, the J gene TRBJ1-1; unclear D gene. Deletions cut 3 bases from V and 8 bases from J, with 10 bases between. Germline V gives CDR1 MGHDK, CDR2 SYGVNS. This CDR3 has 12 amino acids. The CDR3 nucleotides are TGTGCCAGCAGTGACGGGATCGTCGAAGCTTTCTTT. Translation gives CASSDGIVEAFF.

V and J are TRBV19 and TRBJ1-5; a possible D gene is TRBD1 (6 bases). Between the trimmed V and J ends, which lost 6 bases and 1 base, there was a span of 16 bases. Germline V gives CDR1 LNHDA, CDR2 SQIVND (reference sequence). This CDR3 region has 16 residues. This CDR3 is CASSGGLRGSNQPQHF. The CDR3 DNA is TGTGCCAGTAGCGGGGGACTCAGGGGCAGCAATCAGCCCCAGCATTTT.

This chain links TRBV7-2 with TRBJ2-1, with 8 bases aligning to TRBD2. Germline CDR1 reads SGHTA; CDR2 reads FQGNSA. The CDR3 consists of 14 residues. V shed 4 bases, J shed 8 bases, and the junction held 7 bases outside the gene matches. The CDR3 region has the DNA TGTGCCAGCAGCTCCGCGGGACTAGTAGATGAGCAGTTCTTC. Translation: CASSSAGLVDEQFF.

The gene calls are TRBV5-4 and TRBJ2-7; 7 bases align to TRBD1. This CDR3 has 15 residues. Per the germline V gene, CDR1 is SGHNT and CDR2 is YYREEE (reference sequence). Trimming at V came to 2 bases and at J to 5 bases, leaving 10 bases not matched to a gene. CDR3 amino acids: CASSFDRGLWNEQYF. The DNA for the CDR3 is TGTGCCAGCAGCTTTGATAGGGGGCTGTGGAACGAGCAGTACTTC.

This chain links TRBV12-3 or TRBV12-4 with TRBJ2-3; D uncertain. V was pared by 6 bases and J by 4 bases, with 11 bases between. CDR3 length: 13 amino acids. The chain's CDR3 is CASRAASADTQYF. In DNA form, the CDR3 reads TGTGCCAGCAGGGCAGCGAGCGCAGATACGCAGTATTTT.

The rearrangement links TRBV30 to TRBJ2-7; TRBD1 matches at 8 bases. In germline, CDR1 is GTSNPN, CDR2 SVGIG (reference sequence). Trimming cost V 5 bases and J 3 bases; bases outside gene matches: 15. This CDR3 region has 16 residues. The CDR3 here is CAWGRFRDRRYYEQYF. The DNA of the CDR3 is TGTGCCTGGGGAAGATTCCGGGACAGGCGGTACTACGAGCAGTACTTC. The complete variable domain, with remaining parts taken from reference TRBV30 and TRBJ2-7, reads SQTIHQWPATLVQPVGSPLSLECTVEGTSNPNLYWYRQAAGRGLQLLFYSVGIGQISSEVPQNLSASRPQDRQFILSSKKLLLSDSGFYLCAWGRFRDRRYYEQYFGPGTRLTVT.

The V call is TRBV20-1, the J call TRBJ1-2; no firm D call. Germline CDR1 reads DFQATT; CDR2 reads SNEGSKA (reference sequence). V was clipped by 3 bases and J by 5 bases, with 13 bases between them. CDR3 size: 13 residues. The CDR3 loop is CSASGGPGYGYTF. The CDR3 bases are TGCAGTGCTAGTGGAGGCCCGGGTTATGGCTACACCTTC.

The chain uses TRBV19 and TRBJ1-2; D is possibly TRBD1 (5 bases). Trimming took 5 bases from V and 7 from J, leaving 14 bases between them. Germline CDR1 reads LNHDA; CDR2 reads SQIVND (reference sequence). The CDR3 consists of 13 residues. CDR3 amino acids: CASSRQGVSGYTF. The CDR3 DNA is TGTGCCAGTAGTCGTCAGGGCGTGAGTGGCTACACCTTC.

This chain joins TRBV23-1 and TRBJ2-1; D is ambiguous. TRBV23-1 is known as an ORF, though its function is uncertain. V gave up 1 base and J gave up 9 bases, with 4 bases separating them. The CDR3 covers 11 residues. CDR3 coding DNA: TGCGCCAGCAGTCAATTTTTTGAGCAGTTCTTC. Its translation is CASSQFFEQFF.

The chain joins TRBV25-1 to TRBJ2-1; 8 positions agree with TRBD2. The CDR3 has 16 amino acids. Trimming removed 1 base from V and 4 bases from J; junction bases left unmatched: 6. Per germline, CDR1 MGHDK and CDR2 SYGVNS. DNA for the CDR3: TGTGCCAGCAGTGAATCCGCTAGCGGGTCGTACAATGAGCAGTTCTTC. This gives the protein CASSESASGSYNEQFF. Full variable domain (remainder filled in from reference TRBV25-1 and TRBJ2-1): EADIYQTPRYLVIGTGKKITLECSQTMGHDKMYWYQQDPGMELHLIHYSYGVNSTEKGDLSSESTVSRIRTEHFPLTLESARPSHTSQYLCASSESASGSYNEQFFGPGTRLTVL.

For this clonotype: The junction and the germline gene differ at one end; a read error may be behind it. The rearrangement joins TRBV5-1 to TRBJ2-5; tentative D call: TRBD1 (5 bases). Germline V gene data show CDR1 as SGHRS and CDR2 as YFSETQ. This CDR3 is 14 amino acids long. CDR3 in amino acids: CASSLGASQETQYF. The DNA of the CDR3 is TGTGCCAGCAGCTTAGGGGCCAGCCAAGAGACCCAGTACTTC.

The rearrangement uses TRBV20-1 and TRBJ2-1, with 7 bases fitting TRBD2. V shed 4 bases, J shed 0 bases, and the junction held 9 bases outside the gene matches. The germline CDR1 and CDR2 sequences are DFQATT and SNEGSKA (reference sequence). The CDR3 length is 16 residues. The CDR3 loop reads CSAIEGGGASYNEQFF. CDR3 bases: TGCAGTGCTATAGAAGGCGGGGGTGCCTCCTACAATGAGCAGTTCTTC.

The chain employs TRBV18 and TRBJ2-2; D unresolved. The V gene's germline CDR1 is KGHSH and CDR2 LQKENI. This CDR3 is 14 amino acids long. V shed 5 bases and J shed 9 bases, with 16 bases lying between them. The CDR3 reads CASSNRRFSRELFF. The CDR3 DNA sequence: TGTGCCAGCTCAAACCGAAGGTTTTCGAGGGAGCTGTTTTTT.

The V gene is TRBV5-1, the J gene TRBJ2-7; D unresolved. CDR1 is SGHRS, CDR2 YFSETQ, per germline. Trimming took 1 base from V and 2 from J, leaving 7 bases between them. The CDR3 runs to 13 residues. DNA of the CDR3: TGCGCCAGCAGCTTGAGCAGCGCCTACGAGCAGTACTTC. Translated: CASSLSSAYEQYF.

The CDR3 sequence is CATSGRWVGTEAFF. The CDR3 region has the DNA TGTGCCACCAGCGGTAGGTGGGTGGGCACTGAAGCTTTCTTT. The chain uses TRBV15 and TRBJ1-1; D ambiguous. Germline V gene sequence: CDR1 LNHNV, CDR2 YYDKDF (reference sequence). This CDR3 is 14 amino acids long. The V gene lost 5 bases and the J gene lost 4 bases, with 14 bases spanning the gap.

V usage is TRBV14 and J usage is TRBJ1-4, with a weak D call TRBD1 (5 bases). The length of the CDR3 is 11 residues. The V gene lost 3 bases and the J gene lost 13 bases, with 9 bases spanning the gap. CDR1 is SGHDN, CDR2 FVKESK, per germline. Here the CDR3 reads CASSHQGPLFF. DNA for the CDR3: TGTGCCAGCAGCCATCAGGGCCCACTGTTTTTT.

This chain links TRBV23-1 with TRBJ1-3; no firm D call. TRBV23-1 is flagged as an ORF with uncertain function. V lost 3 bases and J lost 0, with 6 bases in between. The CDR3 spans 14 residues. The CDR3 DNA reads TGCGCCAGCAGTCAGGACCACTCTGGAAACACCATATATTTT. It encodes CASSQDHSGNTIYF.

The chain uses TRBV9 and TRBJ1-1; the D gene is possibly TRBD1 (5 bases). This CDR3 has 14 residues. V was pared by 0 bases and J by 5 bases, with 11 bases between. The germline V gene encodes CDR1 SGDLS and CDR2 YYNGEE. The CDR3, as DNA: TGTGCCAGCAGCGTAGGGGTCAGGGAGACTGAAGCTTTCTTT. It is translated as CASSVGVRETEAFF.

The rearrangement joins TRBV12-3 or TRBV12-4 to TRBJ1-5; 7 nucleotides match TRBD1. The ends lost 2 bases at V and 6 bases at J; junction bases unmatched: 7. The CDR3 is made up of 15 amino acids. CDR3 DNA sequence: TGTGCCAGCAGTTTACAGGGGGGGGGCGGTCAGCCCCAGCATTTT. Its protein product is CASSLQGGGGQPQHF.

The V call is TRBV29-1, the J call TRBJ1-1; no clear D. CDR1 SQVTM and CDR2 ANQGSEA come from the germline V gene. There are 13 residues in the CDR3. V lost 4 bases and J lost 5, with 14 bases in between. Here the CDR3 reads CSVVAPLKTEAFF. CDR3 in DNA: TGCAGCGTTGTCGCCCCCCTAAAGACTGAAGCTTTCTTT.

The CDR3 is CASSPDRGREQYF. Here the CDR3 DNA reads TGTGCCAGCAGCCCCGACAGGGGACGCGAGCAGTACTTC. This chain links TRBV7-3 with TRBJ2-7, with 8 nucleotides matching TRBD1. The CDR3 has 13 amino acids. Germline V CDR1 and CDR2: SGHTA, FQGTGA. V lost 5 bases, J lost 6 bases, and 6 bases stayed unmatched.

This chain joins TRBV6-5 and TRBJ2-7, with D uncertain. This CDR3 is 12 amino acids long. The germline gives CDR1 MNHEY, CDR2 SVGAGI. V was trimmed by 6 bases and J by 0 bases, leaving 6 bases between them. The CDR3 here is CASSADSYEQYF. CDR3 bases: TGTGCCAGCAGCGCAGACTCCTACGAGCAGTACTTC.

The rearrangement links TRBV12-3 or TRBV12-4 to TRBJ2-5; TRBD2 aligns across 9 bases. This CDR3 has 16 residues. Trimming removed 1 base from V and 12 bases from J; junction bases left unmatched: 15. The CDR3: CASSLVVGVSGGLKYF. The CDR3 nucleotides read TGTGCCAGCAGTTTAGTGGTCGGGGTTAGCGGGGGCCTAAAGTACTTC.

The rearrangement joins TRBV4-1 to TRBJ2-7, with D hard to call. Germline V gene data show CDR1 as MGHRA and CDR2 as YSYEKL. CDR3 length: 17 residues. Deletions cut 0 bases from V and 6 bases from J, with 21 bases between. This CDR3 is CASSQDLVLVPRFEQYF. CDR3 DNA: TGCGCCAGCAGCCAAGATTTGGTCCTGGTGCCCCGCTTCGAGCAGTACTTC.

The chain carries TRBV30 and TRBJ2-3, with TRBD1 matching 9 bases. V lost 3 bases and J lost 2; bases outside the gene matches: 9. The CDR3 is 16 amino acids. Germline V lookup: CDR1 GTSNPN, CDR2 SVGIG (reference sequence). Here the CDR3 DNA reads TGTGCCTGGAGCGCCCTCCGGGACAGGGCCACAGATACGCAGTATTTT. Protein: CAWSALRDRATDTQYF.